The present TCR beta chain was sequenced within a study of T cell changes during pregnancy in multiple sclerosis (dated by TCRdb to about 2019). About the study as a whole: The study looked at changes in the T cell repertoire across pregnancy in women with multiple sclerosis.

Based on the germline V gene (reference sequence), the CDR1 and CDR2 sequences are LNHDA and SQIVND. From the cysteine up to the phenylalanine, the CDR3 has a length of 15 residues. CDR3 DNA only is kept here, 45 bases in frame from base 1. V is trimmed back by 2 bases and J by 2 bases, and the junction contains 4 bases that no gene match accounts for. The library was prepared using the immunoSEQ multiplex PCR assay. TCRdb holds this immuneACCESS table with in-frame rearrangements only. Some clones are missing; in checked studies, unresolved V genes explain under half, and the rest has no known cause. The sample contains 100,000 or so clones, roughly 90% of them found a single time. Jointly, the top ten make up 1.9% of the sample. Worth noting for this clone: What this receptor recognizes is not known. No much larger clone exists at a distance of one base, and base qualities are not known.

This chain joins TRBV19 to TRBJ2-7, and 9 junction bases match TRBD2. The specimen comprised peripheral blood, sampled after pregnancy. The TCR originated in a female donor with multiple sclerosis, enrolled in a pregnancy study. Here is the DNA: TGTGCCAGTAGTATATCCCTAGCGGGGACCTACGAGCAGTACTTC. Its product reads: CASSISLAGTYEQYF.